This TCR beta chain is drawn from a study of brain T cells in children with intractable seizures (dated by TCRdb to the early 2020s). In terms of the full investigation: Resected brain tissue from 45 to 60 pediatric epilepsy surgery cases was first screened for immune gene transcripts using a NanoString immunology panel. Among the roughly 12 selected surgery cases, pre-surgery blood was additionally sequenced for eight, leaving four cases with brain tissue only.

TCR beta chain sequences were generated from genomic DNA using the immunoSEQ assay. As for the original processing: CDR3 sequences that did not begin with the conserved framework cysteine at position 104 were removed manually. To get clonality, the normalized Shannon's Diversity Index was subtracted from one, giving values from 0 (maximal diversity) to 1 (oligoclonal). To check whether a given CDR3 had different frequencies in two samples, for example brain versus blood, chi-squared comparison-of-proportions tests were used. Public clonotypes were found by searching immuneACCESS, and the VDJdb browser was used to assess similarity to known antiviral clonotypes. TCRdb carries this immuneACCESS record with in-frame sequences only. Its versions omit some clonotypes, under half of them owing to an unresolved V gene in the studies checked, with the rest unexplained. Clonal size and the V and J genes are those of that table, whereas D and trimming came from the DNA. Within this sample are roughly 120,000 clones, with 94% of them counted one time only. The top ten constitute more than 3% of the sample.

The time point label on this specimen signifies: resected brain tissue, or blood drawn just prior to surgery. Surgery cases with the highest brain T cell transcript signatures were selected for TCR beta chain sequencing of brain tissue and, where available, blood. Before surgery, the patients had been given at least one anti-epileptic drug. TCR-sequenced patients were children with drug-resistant epilepsy due to tuberous sclerosis complex, focal cortical dysplasia, Rasmussen encephalitis or hemimegalencephaly. Blood samples were drawn just before the epilepsy surgery. The Monarch genomic DNA purification kit was used to extract bulk genomic DNA from unsorted brain tissue and whole blood. Broad study findings and their caveats: Viral specificity was inferred solely from CDR3 sequence similarity, and the HCMV serostatus of the patients was not known. Because sequencing depth was different between pre-surgery and post-surgery blood, clones absent from the pre-surgery sample may reflect undersampling.

V ends up 11 bases short and J 7 bases short, with an unmatched junction base count of 8. Taken from cysteine to phenylalanine, the CDR3 has 13 residues. The sequence is cut down to CDR3 DNA, 39 bases in frame from base 1. CDR1 and CDR2, per the germline V gene, are MDHEN and SYDVKM. As regards this clone: Its antigen specificity is not known. Base qualities are not at hand, and no much larger clone is one base apart.

The receptor comes from a boy in the first two years of life with hemimegalencephaly and intractable seizures. The sequence joins TRBV28 to TRBJ1-4; TRBD1 fits 9 bases in the junction. Here the sequenced sample was peripheral blood, taken at surgery. The nucleotides are TGTGCCGGGAGGACAGGGGCAGGTGAAAAACTGTTTTTT. This gives the protein CAGRTGAGEKLFF.